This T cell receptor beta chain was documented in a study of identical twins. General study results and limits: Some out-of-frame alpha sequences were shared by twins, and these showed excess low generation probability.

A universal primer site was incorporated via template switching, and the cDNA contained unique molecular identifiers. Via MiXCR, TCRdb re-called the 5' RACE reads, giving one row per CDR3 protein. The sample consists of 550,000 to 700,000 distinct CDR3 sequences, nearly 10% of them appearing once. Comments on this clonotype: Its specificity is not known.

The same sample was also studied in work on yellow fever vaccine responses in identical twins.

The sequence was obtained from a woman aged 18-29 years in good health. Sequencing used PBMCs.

This CDR3 is CASALGQGSSGANVLTF. The CDR3 nucleotides read TGTGCCAGCGCCTTGGGACAGGGTAGCTCTGGGGCCAACGTCCTGACTTTC. The gene calls are TRBV25-1 and TRBJ2-6; the match to TRBD1 covers 9 bases. Per germline, CDR1 MGHDK and CDR2 SYGVNS. The CDR3 has 17 residues. Trimming took 8 bases from V and 0 from J; bases not matched to a gene: 8.